The 8 T cell receptor beta chains below come from one sample, sequenced in a study of T cell responses to AZD1222 COVID-19 vaccine. The method was immunoSEQ multiplex PCR; TCRdb's version includes in-frame clones alone and lacks a portion of them. The sample yields over 40,000 clones, 65% to 85% seen once. The sample in question was peripheral blood, obtained on day 0 of AZD1222 vaccination. These receptors were collected from an adult in good health.

This clone appeared once. DNA of the CDR3: TGTGCCAGCAGTTTATCACAGGGTGACAATCAGCCCCAGCATTTT. This translates into CASSLSQGDNQPQHF. V usage is TRBV27 and J usage is TRBJ1-5; possibly TRBD1 for D (6 bases). The CDR3 runs to 15 residues. Trimming removed 0 bases from V and 3 bases from J, with 9 bases in between. Germline loops: CDR1 MNHEY, CDR2 SMNVEV (reference sequence).

The chain carries TRBV28 and TRBJ2-2, with 13 nucleotides matching TRBD2. The CDR3 runs to 17 residues. Per germline, CDR1 MDHEN and CDR2 SYDVKM. V gave up 4 bases and J gave up 6 bases; unmatched junction bases: 8. CDR3 nucleotide sequence: TGTGCCAGCAGTTCCGGGACTAGCGGGATTGACGCCGGGGAGCTGTTTTTT. Protein product: CASSSGTSGIDAGELFF.

The chain couples TRBV14 to TRBJ2-2; D uncertain. The length of the CDR3 is 15 residues. The germline V gene has CDR1 SGHDN and CDR2 FVKESK. The V end lost 3 bases, the J end lost 0 bases, and 8 bases lay between the germline ends. CDR3 loop: CASSQTEPNTGELFF. The CDR3 bases are TGTGCCAGCAGCCAGACGGAACCGAACACCGGGGAGCTGTTTTTT.

The rearrangement uses TRBV30 and TRBJ2-3, with 13 bases lining up with TRBD2. Germline assignment: CDR1 GTSNPN and CDR2 SVGIG (reference sequence). Losses at the gene ends were 2 bases for V and 8 bases for J; bases not matched to a gene: 7. CDR3 length: 15 residues. The CDR3 sequence: CAWSIGLAGVSTQYF. For the CDR3, the DNA is TGTGCCTGGAGTATAGGACTAGCGGGAGTAAGTACGCAGTATTTT. The variable domain in full, completed from reference TRBV30 and TRBJ2-3, reads SQTIHQWPATLVQPVGSPLSLECTVEGTSNPNLYWYRQAAGRGLQLLFYSVGIGQISSEVPQNLSASRPQDRQFILSSKKLLLSDSGFYLCAWSIGLAGVSTQYFGPGTRLTVL.

The J gene is TRBJ2-1, the V gene TRBV5-4; no firm D call. Germline V gives CDR1 SGHNT, CDR2 YYREEE (reference sequence). V was pared by 0 bases and J by 7 bases, with 8 bases between. CDR3 length: 13 amino acids. The CDR3 nucleotides read TGTGCCAGCAGCTTGGAGATTCGGAATGAGCAGTTCTTC. This sequence encodes CASSLEIRNEQFF.

The J gene is TRBJ1-1, the V gene TRBV21-1. TRBV21-1 is a pseudogene. The CDR3 covers 14 residues. CDR3 protein: CASSNWGMNTEAFF. In DNA, the CDR3 is TGTGCCAGCAGCAACTGGGGAATGAACACTGAAGCTTTCTTT.

This rearrangement joins TRBV9 to TRBJ2-3; 8 bases map to TRBD1. The CDR3 consists of 17 residues. Germline V gives CDR1 SGDLS, CDR2 YYNGEE. Unmatched junction bases numbered 7, after V lost 0 bases and J lost 1 base. CDR3 DNA: TGTGCCAGCAGCGTAGGGTTATCGGACAGGGGCACAGATACGCAGTATTTT. This encodes CASSVGLSDRGTDTQYF.

The chain links TRBV4-1 to TRBJ2-1; 10 bases are a match to TRBD1. The CDR3 spans 17 residues. Germline CDR1 reads MGHRA; CDR2 reads YSYEKL. Trimming at V came to 1 base and at J to 4 bases, leaving 7 bases not matched to a gene. The CDR3 DNA reads TGCGCCAGCAGCCAAGGTCCCCGGGACAGGGGTTACAATGAGCAGTTCTTC. It is translated as CASSQGPRDRGYNEQFF.